The 5 T cell receptor beta chains given below trace back to one sample, sequenced in a study of blood T cell repertoires in COVID-19 (dated by TCRdb to the early 2020s). Receptor libraries were prepared by the immunoSEQ multiplex PCR assay. TCRdb provides this immuneACCESS table in a form limited to in-frame rearrangements. Some clones are lacking; in checked studies, under half of them reflect an unresolved V gene, and why the rest are absent is not known. This sample gives about 180,000 clones in total; around 80% of them show up just once. In total, the top ten clones hold 6% to 7% of the sample. The material sequenced was peripheral blood. The source of these receptors is a woman aged 40 to 50 with COVID-19, enrolled during active disease.

The chain combines TRBV6-4 with TRBJ2-5; 7 bases agree with TRBD1. The V gene end was trimmed by 5 bases and the J gene end by 2 bases; junction bases not matched to a gene: 2. The CDR3 contains 13 residues. In germline, CDR1 is MRHNA, CDR2 SNTAGT. The CDR3 DNA reads TGTGCCAGCAGTCGGGACAGACAAGAGACCCAGTACTTC. It specifies CASSRDRQETQYF.

The chain has TRBV19 and TRBJ2-7, with TRBD1 matching 10 bases. The CDR3 totals 16 residues. With V trimmed by 5 bases and J by 3 bases, 10 bases remained unmatched. The germline V gene has CDR1 LNHDA and CDR2 SQIVND (reference sequence). For the CDR3, the DNA is TGTGCCAGTAGTTCCTCAAGGACAGGGGGACGCTACGAGCAGTACTTC. Encoded protein: CASSSSRTGGRYEQYF. Supplemented by reference TRBV19 and TRBJ2-7, the full variable domain reads DGGITQSPKYLFRKEGQNVTLSCEQNLNHDAMYWYRQDPGQGLRLIYYSQIVNDFQKGDIAEGYSVSREKKESFPLTVTSAQKNPTAFYLCASSSSRTGGRYEQYFGPGTRLTVT.

This chain uses TRBV7-8 with TRBJ2-6; the match to TRBD1 covers 9 bases. Germline lookup yields CDR1 SGHVS and CDR2 FQNEAQ. V was clipped by 0 bases and J by 13 bases; unmatched bases: 19. The CDR3 has 19 amino acids. The DNA for the CDR3 is TGTGCCAGCAGCTTAGCGGGGGGGGACAGGGCCCTTCCTCTAAAGGTCCTGACTTTC. Translating it yields CASSLAGGDRALPLKVLTF. Based on the CDR3 plus reference TRBV7-8 and TRBJ2-6, the full variable domain is GAGVSQSPRYKVAKRGQDVALRCDPISGHVSLFWYQQALGQGPEFLTYFQNEAQLDKSGLPSDRFFAERPEGSVSTLKIQRTQQEDSAVYLCASSLAGGDRALPLKVLTFGAGSRLTVL.

The chain recombines TRBV5-1 with TRBJ2-3, with D perhaps matching TRBD1 (5 bases). The length of the CDR3 is 15 residues. The V end was cut by 0 bases, the J end by 6 bases, with 14 bases between. CDR1 is SGHRS, CDR2 YFSETQ, per germline. CDR3 sequence (DNA): TGCGCCAGCAGCTTGGGAACGCAGGGCGTTGATACGCAGTATTTT. It yields the protein CASSLGTQGVDTQYF.

V and J are TRBV9 and TRBJ1-1; TRBD1 matches at 11 bases. This CDR3 is 15 amino acids long. Germline V gene sequence: CDR1 SGDLS, CDR2 YYNGEE. V trimming: 6 bases; J trimming: 3 bases; junction bases outside the gene matches: 7. The CDR3 DNA reads as TGTGCCAGCAATCGGGACAGGGGGTATGACACTGAAGCTTTCTTT. Its protein is CASNRDRGYDTEAFF.